The subject of this entry is one T cell receptor beta chain. This sample is part of a study of shared clonotypes between healthy human individuals. Sequencing on ten immunoSEQ deep assay plates was performed for unsorted PBMC DNA. Clones were sequenced by immunoSEQ multiplex PCR, and TCRdb holds only the in-frame ones, with some missing. The profile covers some 500,000 clones, with 79% appearing a single time and over 9.5% taken by the ten largest. Sequenced: PBMCs. The TCR was taken from a woman aged 40-49 years in good health. Some clones in this sample may be carry-over from other donors' samples.

CDR3 nucleotides: TGTGCCTGGAGCTATGGACAGGGGGCATCGGAGACCCAGTACTTC. Amino acid sequence: CAWSYGQGASETQYF. The V and J genes are TRBV30 and TRBJ2-5; 11 bases agree with TRBD1. Germline trimming cut 3 bases from V and 5 bases from J; bases unmatched to any gene: 8. The CDR3 is 15 amino acids. The V gene's germline CDR1 is GTSNPN and CDR2 SVGIG (reference sequence). The variable domain in full, with the rest retrieved from reference TRBV30 and TRBJ2-5, is SQTIHQWPATLVQPVGSPLSLECTVEGTSNPNLYWYRQAAGRGLQLLFYSVGIGQISSEVPQNLSASRPQDRQFILSSKKLLLSDSGFYLCAWSYGQGASETQYFGPGTRLLVL.